This T cell receptor beta chain comes out of a study of T-cell memory formation after mild COVID-19. V dropped 7 bases and J dropped 5 bases, with 12 bases sitting between them. The CDR3 consists of 12 residues. Constant-segment primers served in 5'RACE that generated TCR alpha and TCR beta cDNA libraries bearing sample barcodes and UMIs. One entry per CDR3 protein, called by TCRdb with MiXCR from the 5' RACE reads. The repertoire holds about 260,000 distinct CDR3 sequences, with around 15% as singletons. This clonotype came up a few times. Sequencing was carried out using PBMCs or a T cell subset sorted from them (not recorded which). The chain uses TRBV12-3 or TRBV12-4 and TRBJ2-7; possible D gene TRBD2, 6 bases. The receptor was derived from a man between 18 and 29 years old who had mild COVID-19 (a few samples of this study predate the infection). Cell type and time point are not known. The CDR3 protein is CASTLGLHEQYF. For the CDR3, the DNA is TGTGCCAGCACCTTGGGACTCCACGAGCAGTACTTC.